One and the same sample provided the 14 T cell receptor beta chains below, sequenced in a study of blood T cell repertoires in COVID-19. Some clones are missing from TCRdb's copy, which holds only in-frame ones; the method was immunoSEQ multiplex PCR. The repertoire holds fewer than 250,000 clones, with approximately 86% as singletons. The sequenced sample consisted of peripheral blood. These receptors were collected from a man between 35 and 55 years old with acute or convalescent COVID-19.

J is TRBJ1-6 and V is TRBV6-5, with 7 nucleotides matching TRBD1. The germline V gene has CDR1 MNHEY and CDR2 SVGAGI. J lost 7 bases, V lost 0 bases, and 3 bases had no gene match. CDR3 size: 15 residues. CDR3 sequence: CASSYSTGWNSPLHF. The CDR3 DNA is TGTGCCAGCAGTTACTCGACAGGGTGGAATTCACCCCTCCACTTT.

The gene calls are TRBV7-6 and TRBJ1-1; a possible D gene is TRBD1 (6 bases). V was trimmed by 6 bases and J by 2 bases, leaving 10 bases between them. The length of the CDR3 is 13 residues. Germline assignment: CDR1 SGHVS and CDR2 FNYEAQ. CDR3 nucleotide sequence: TGTGCCAGCAGTCCACAGGGAAACACTGAAGCTTTCTTT. Its protein product is CASSPQGNTEAFF.

The rearrangement joins TRBV9 to TRBJ2-2; maybe TRBD2 (6 bases). The V end was cut by 0 bases, the J end by 7 bases, with 13 bases between. The CDR3 length is 15 residues. Looked up from germline, CDR1 is SGDLS and CDR2 is YYNGEE. The CDR3 bases are TGTGCCAGCAGCGTAGACGGGAGTGCTTTCGGGGAGCTGTTTTTT. Encoded protein: CASSVDGSAFGELFF.

This clone occurred a few times. V gene TRBV18 combines with J gene TRBJ2-1; 7 nucleotides line up with TRBD2. The CDR3 extends over 13 amino acids. The ends lost 3 bases at V and 7 bases at J; junction bases unmatched: 3. Germline assignment: CDR1 KGHSH and CDR2 LQKENI. This CDR3 reads CASSPPGGNEQFF. The CDR3 DNA follows: TGTGCCAGCTCACCGCCGGGGGGAAATGAGCAGTTCTTC.

This rearrangement joins TRBV7-9 to TRBJ2-5; weak D call: TRBD2 (7 bases). Germline CDR1 SEHNR, CDR2 FQNEAQ (reference sequence). The CDR3 contains 18 residues. The V end was cut by 4 bases, the J end by 2 bases, with 23 bases between. The CDR3 loop is CASSSSLGGAGSQETQYF. The CDR3 DNA sequence: TGTGCCAGCAGCTCCTCCCTTGGGGGGGCAGGGAGTCAAGAGACCCAGTACTTC.

The chain links TRBV27 to TRBJ2-7; 9 nucleotides align to TRBD1. The CDR3 covers 13 residues. With 6 bases clipped from V and 5 bases from J, the junction kept 5 bases outside the gene matches. CDR1 MNHEY and CDR2 SMNVEV come from the germline V gene (reference sequence). The CDR3 DNA is TGTGCCAGCAGGGCCGGGACAGGGAACGAGCAGTACTTC. Amino acid sequence: CASRAGTGNEQYF.

The genes are TRBV2 and TRBJ2-7; TRBD1 agrees at 7 bases. V lost 5 bases to trimming and J lost 3 bases; unmatched junction nucleotides: 7. CDR1 and CDR2 from the germline V gene are SNHLY and FYNNEI. The CDR3 extends over 14 amino acids. Here the CDR3 DNA reads TGTGCCAGCAGTTTACAGGGGTCGGGCTACGAGCAGTACTTC. This encodes CASSLQGSGYEQYF. Together with reference TRBV2 and TRBJ2-7, the CDR3 gives the full variable domain: EPEVTQTPSHQVTQMGQEVILRCVPISNHLYFYWYRQILGQKVEFLVSFYNNEISEKSEIFDDQFSVERPDGSNFTLKIRSTKLEDSAMYFCASSLQGSGYEQYFGPGTRLTVT.

The CDR3 region is CASSFEAAYEQYF. The CDR3 DNA is TGTGCCAGCAGTTTTGAGGCAGCTTACGAGCAGTACTTC. The J gene is TRBJ2-7, the V gene TRBV28, with D unclear. The CDR3 is made up of 13 amino acids. The V end lost 3 bases, the J end lost 4 bases, and 10 bases lay between the germline ends. Germline V gene data show CDR1 as MDHEN and CDR2 as SYDVKM.

The chain uses TRBV29-1 and TRBJ2-6; tentative D call: TRBD1 (6 bases). CDR3 length: 16 residues. The V and J ends lost 1 base and 6 bases respectively, with 16 bases between them. The germline V gene encodes CDR1 SQVTM and CDR2 ANQGSEA. Here the CDR3 reads CSVEASGTSAANVLTF. In DNA, the CDR3 is TGCAGCGTTGAAGCTTCAGGGACATCCGCGGCCAACGTCCTGACTTTC.

This clone was detected only once. This chain uses TRBV4-1 with TRBJ1-5; D is perhaps TRBD1 (5 bases). Germline V CDR1 and CDR2: MGHRA, YSYEKL. The CDR3 has 17 amino acids. Between the trimmed V and J ends, which lost 4 bases and 0 bases, there was a span of 16 bases. The CDR3 reads CASSLGGSQYSNQPQHF. The CDR3 nucleotides are TGCGCCAGCAGCCTTGGGGGGTCGCAATATAGCAATCAGCCCCAGCATTTT.

The rearrangement links TRBV3-1 (or the pseudogene TRBV3-2) to TRBJ1-6; TRBD1 might be the D (6 bases). The CDR3 loop spans 17 amino acids. Germline assignment: CDR1 LGHDT and CDR2 YNNKEL (reference sequence). Trimming stripped 0 bases from V and 3 bases from J, with 12 bases between. CDR3 region: CASSQDYRTVYNSPLHF. CDR3 bases: TGTGCCAGCAGCCAAGATTATAGGACAGTCTATAATTCACCCCTCCACTTT.

CDR3 DNA: TGTGCCAGCACCCCAGGGACAGGGAACACTGAAGCTTTCTTT. This gives the protein CASTPGTGNTEAFF. The chain recombines TRBV6-5 with TRBJ1-1, with 8 nucleotides matching TRBD1. The CDR3 extends over 14 amino acids. V was pared by 7 bases and J by 1 base, with 5 bases of the junction left unmatched. Per the germline V gene, CDR1 is MNHEY and CDR2 is SVGAGI.

V usage is TRBV10-2 and J usage is TRBJ2-1, with D possibly matching TRBD1 (6 bases). With 3 bases removed from V and 3 bases from J, the gap between germline ends came to 9 bases. Germline V gives CDR1 WSHSY, CDR2 SAAADI. CDR3 length: 14 residues. The CDR3 sequence: CASSDQGIYNEQFF. For the CDR3, the DNA is TGCGCCAGCAGTGACCAGGGGATCTACAATGAGCAGTTCTTC.

This clone was seen a few times. Other DNA variants within this sample encode the same CDR3. The J gene is TRBJ1-1, the V gene TRBV3-1 (or the pseudogene TRBV3-2), with 7 bases aligning to TRBD1. V was clipped by 4 bases and J by 6 bases; unmatched bases: 5. The CDR3 has 13 amino acids. Looked up from germline, CDR1 is LGHDT and CDR2 is YNNKEL (reference sequence). The CDR3 DNA follows: TGTGCCAGCAGCCCAGGGACAGCCTCTGAAGCTTTCTTT. Protein sequence: CASSPGTASEAFF.